This TCR beta chain was recorded in a study of regulatory T cells in long-lasting Graves disease. Time point given: persistent/refractory GD, antithyroid drugs over 5 years with positive TRAb. With RNA extracted from PBMCs as input, the TCR library was made. CDR3 regions were amplified by Arm-PCR using iRepertoire HTBI primers to build TCR beta libraries. MiXCR was run by TCRdb on the multiplex PCR reads, yielding one entry per CDR3 protein. The sample lists around 460,000 distinct CDR3 sequences, around a fifth occurring once. This clonotype appeared many times. The germline gives CDR1 MDHEN, CDR2 SYDVKM. V lost 3 bases, J lost 0 bases, and 22 bases lay in between. This CDR3 has 19 residues.

The chain couples TRBV28 to TRBJ2-3; D may be TRBD2 (5 bases). The sequencing used peripheral blood mononuclear cells (PBMCs), collected when the disease was refractory, from a patient treated with antithyroid drugs. The origin of this receptor is a female donor with Graves disease. The CDR3 region is CASSFQDYGVRASTDTQYF. CDR3 in DNA: TGTGCCAGCAGTTTTCAAGACTATGGAGTCCGTGCTAGCACAGATACGCAGTATTTT.